These 31 T cell receptor beta chains came from one sample sequenced in a study. TCRdb passed the 5' RACE reads through MiXCR, listing each CDR3 protein once. Among tens of thousands of distinct CDR3 sequences listed, about 30% were seen once. The material sequenced was tumor-infiltrating memory CD4+ T cells sorted from the breast tumor. Subset specified: memory CD4+ T cells, CD4+CD45RO+CD25-. The source is a female donor with breast cancer.

This clonotype was observed a few times. The chain is built from TRBV29-1 and TRBJ1-1; 10 bases map to TRBD1. Germline CDR1 and CDR2: SQVTM and ANQGSEA. Trimming cost V 5 bases and J 6 bases; bases outside gene matches: 15. The CDR3 has 16 amino acids. The CDR3 DNA is TGCAGCGTTCCTAGGGACAGGGGCGGTATAGTCGCTGAAGCTTTCTTT. Translating gives CSVPRDRGGIVAEAFF.

This clonotype was observed a few times. This chain joins TRBV4-1 and TRBJ2-3, with D uncertain. This CDR3 region has 16 residues. Looked up from germline, CDR1 is MGHRA and CDR2 is YSYEKL. V was clipped by 6 bases and J by 1 base, with 17 bases between them. CDR3 coding DNA: TGCGCCAGCAGGGGTCGGGCAGGATGGGGCACAGATACGCAGTATTTT. It specifies CASRGRAGWGTDTQYF.

The CDR3 spells CSARDPSRPGPGTEAFF. DNA for the CDR3: TGCAGTGCTAGAGACCCCTCTCGACCGGGACCTGGTACTGAAGCTTTCTTT. The chain links TRBV20-1 to TRBJ1-1; a weak D match, TRBD1 (5 bases). Trimming took off 0 bases at V and 5 bases at J, with 22 bases between the two ends. Germline assignment: CDR1 DFQATT and CDR2 SNEGSKA (reference sequence). This CDR3 has 17 amino acids.

This clonotype was seen ten or more times. V and J are TRBV6-2 or TRBV6-3 and TRBJ2-4; 9 bases are shared with TRBD2. V was clipped by 2 bases and J by 2 bases; unmatched bases: 10. CDR1 and CDR2 from the germline V gene are MNHEY and SVGEGT. The CDR3 is 18 amino acids. The CDR3 DNA sequence: TGTGCCAGCAGTTACCTCGGGCTAGCGGGAACTTCCAAAAACATTCAGTACTTC. Residues: CASSYLGLAGTSKNIQYF.

This chain uses TRBV6-6 with TRBJ1-1; tentatively, D is TRBD1 (5 bases). This CDR3 contains 13 residues. Germline V gene data show CDR1 as MNHNY and CDR2 as SVGAGI (reference sequence). Trimming removed 5 bases at V and 10 bases at J, with 17 bases between. This CDR3 reads CASSQAPGSVAFF. CDR3 coding DNA: TGTGCCAGCAGTCAGGCTCCAGGGAGTGTAGCTTTCTTT.

This clonotype was detected once. The chain joins TRBV28 to TRBJ2-7; D uncertain. V was trimmed by 2 bases and J by 3 bases, leaving 11 bases between them. The CDR3 runs to 14 residues. Germline CDR1 reads MDHEN; CDR2 reads SYDVKM. The CDR3 loop reads CASSLRQMNYEQYF. Here the CDR3 DNA reads TGTGCCAGCAGTTTACGACAAATGAACTACGAGCAGTACTTC.

This clonotype was counted ten times or more. The chain uses TRBV9 and TRBJ2-1, with no clear D. The germline V gene encodes CDR1 SGDLS and CDR2 YYNGEE. The V end was cut by 3 bases, the J end by 3 bases, with 7 bases between. The CDR3 consists of 13 residues. Here the CDR3 DNA reads TGTGCCAGCAGCGGTGGGGTCTACAATGAGCAGTTCTTC. Encoded protein: CASSGGVYNEQFF.

V gene TRBV20-1 combines with J gene TRBJ1-5, with 8 bases matching TRBD1. Germline assignment: CDR1 DFQATT and CDR2 SNEGSKA (reference sequence). With 3 bases clipped from V and 1 base from J, the junction kept 5 bases outside the gene matches. There are 15 residues in the CDR3. Written as DNA, the CDR3 is TGCAGTGCTAGGGATAGACAGGGGAGCAATCAGCCCCAGCATTTT. Translating it yields CSARDRQGSNQPQHF.

The genes are TRBV10-2 and TRBJ2-2; D not resolved. Trimming stripped 2 bases from V and 8 bases from J, with 12 bases between. This CDR3 has 14 residues. Looked up from germline, CDR1 is WSHSY and CDR2 is SAAADI. CDR3 DNA sequence: TGCGCCAGCAGTGAGAGCGCTACGACAGGGGAGCTGTTTTTT. Translating it yields CASSESATTGELFF.

This clonotype showed up just a few times. V is TRBV9 and J is TRBJ1-6, with D possibly TRBD1 on 5 matching bases. Germline V lookup: CDR1 SGDLS, CDR2 YYNGEE. The CDR3 has 15 amino acids. The V end was cut by 0 bases, the J end by 9 bases, with 13 bases between. CDR3 coding DNA: TGTGCCAGCAGCGTAGAGGGGTCTTGGGGTTCACCCCTCCACTTT. Its protein product is CASSVEGSWGSPLHF.

This clonotype appeared once. V and J are TRBV5-4 and TRBJ2-2; D uncertain. Trimming cost V 0 bases and J 4 bases, with 7 bases left between them. The CDR3 length is 14 residues. CDR1 SGHNT and CDR2 YYREEE come from the germline V gene (reference sequence). CDR3 DNA sequence: TGTGCCAGCAGCTTGGTACCCTCCACCGGGGAGCTGTTTTTT. It codes for CASSLVPSTGELFF. Using reference TRBV5-4 and TRBJ2-2 for the parts outside the CDR3, the full variable domain is ETGVTQSPTHLIKTRGQQVTLRCSSQSGHNTVSWYQQALGQGPQFIFQYYREEENGRGNFPPRFSGLQFPNYSSELNVNALELDDSALYLCASSLVPSTGELFFGEGSRLTVL.

This clonotype was observed a few times. The V and J genes are TRBV12-3 or TRBV12-4 and TRBJ2-5; D tentatively reads TRBD1 or TRBD2 (5 bases each). V gave up 3 bases and J gave up 1 base, with 12 bases separating them. The CDR3 is 15 amino acids. The CDR3 nucleotides read TGTGCCAGCAGTTTCCGGGGCAGGCTCCAAGAGACCCAGTACTTC. It specifies CASSFRGRLQETQYF.

This clonotype was observed a few times. This chain connects TRBV18 to TRBJ2-7; the match to TRBD2 covers 7 bases. Unmatched junction bases numbered 4, after V lost 2 bases and J lost 3 bases. Germline assignment: CDR1 KGHSH and CDR2 LQKENI. CDR3 length: 14 residues. Written as DNA, the CDR3 is TGTGCCAGCTCACCAATACTAGCGCACTACGAGCAGTACTTC. As protein: CASSPILAHYEQYF.

The chain joins TRBV7-9 to TRBJ1-5; D remains unclear. Trimming took off 0 bases at V and 7 bases at J, with 7 bases between the two ends. The CDR3 runs to 13 residues. The germline V gene has CDR1 SEHNR and CDR2 FQNEAQ (reference sequence). The DNA for the CDR3 is TGTGCCAGCAGCTTAGCGTGGGGACAGCCCCAGCATTTT. This encodes CASSLAWGQPQHF.

This clonotype was seen only once. This chain uses TRBV5-5 with TRBJ1-5; a weak D match, TRBD1 (5 bases). Germline CDR1 SGHKS, CDR2 YYEKEE (reference sequence). V lost 4 bases to trimming and J lost 2 bases, with 19 bases between them. The CDR3 runs to 17 residues. CDR3 DNA sequence: TGTGCCAGCAGCGGACAATGGTACAGGCGACGCAATCAGCCCCAGCATTTT. Protein sequence: CASSGQWYRRRNQPQHF.

This clonotype was observed at least ten times. This chain connects TRBV6-5 to TRBJ2-3; D gene uncertain. This CDR3 comprises 15 residues. Germline CDR1 is MNHEY and CDR2 is SVGAGI. Between the trimmed V and J ends, which lost 0 bases and 4 bases, there was a span of 11 bases. CDR3 nucleotide sequence: TGTGCCAGCAGTTACTCTCCCAGACTCGCAGATACGCAGTATTTT. It translates to CASSYSPRLADTQYF.

This clonotype has only a few counts. This chain connects TRBV28 to TRBJ2-2; a possible D gene is TRBD2 (6 bases). The CDR3 totals 14 residues. Looked up from germline, CDR1 is MDHEN and CDR2 is SYDVKM. Trimming left V 3 bases short and J 7 bases short, with 12 bases between. The CDR3 coding sequence is TGTGCCAGCAGTTTTCGGGGAGGCGACGGGGAGCTGTTTTTT. Translated: CASSFRGGDGELFF.

This clonotype was detected many times. The V and J genes are TRBV7-3 and TRBJ2-5, with 7 bases fitting TRBD1. Germline values: CDR1 SGHTA, CDR2 FQGTGA. The J segment lost 4 bases and the V segment lost 5 bases, leaving 13 bases of the junction unmatched. This CDR3 contains 16 residues. CDR3 in amino acids: CASSPSFDRERETQYF. CDR3 bases: TGTGCCAGCAGCCCCTCATTTGACAGGGAGAGAGAGACCCAGTACTTC. The variable domain in full, completed from reference TRBV7-3 and TRBJ2-5, reads GAGVSQTPSNKVTEKGKYVELRCDPISGHTALYWYRQSLGQGPEFLIYFQGTGAADDSGLPNDRFFAVRPEGSVSTLKIQRTERGDSAVYLCASSPSFDRERETQYFGPGTRLLVL.

The gene calls are TRBV4-1 and TRBJ2-3, with TRBD2 matching over 11 bases. Germline lookup yields CDR1 MGHRA and CDR2 YSYEKL. The CDR3 runs 17 residues. V shed 3 bases, J shed 2 bases, and the junction held 7 bases outside the gene matches. CDR3 amino acids: CASSQIAGGSNTDTQYF. The CDR3 region has the DNA TGCGCCAGCAGCCAGATAGCGGGAGGGTCGAACACAGATACGCAGTATTTT.

This clonotype has only one observation. This chain uses TRBV7-3 with TRBJ2-3; TRBD2 agrees at 12 bases. Germline V lookup: CDR1 SGHTA, CDR2 FQGTGA. The CDR3 has 15 amino acids. With 4 bases clipped from V and 4 bases from J, the junction kept 3 bases outside the gene matches. The CDR3, as DNA: TGTGCCAGCAGCTCACTAGCGGGAGGCGCAGATACGCAGTATTTT. Its protein product is CASSSLAGGADTQYF. Variable domain in full (rest from reference TRBV7-3 and TRBJ2-3): GAGVSQTPSNKVTEKGKYVELRCDPISGHTALYWYRQSLGQGPEFLIYFQGTGAADDSGLPNDRFFAVRPEGSVSTLKIQRTERGDSAVYLCASSSLAGGADTQYFGPGTRLTVL.

The V and J genes are TRBV9 and TRBJ1-1; 7 nucleotides match TRBD1. The V segment lost 6 bases and the J segment 7 bases; nucleotides outside the gene matches: 6. From germline, CDR1 is SGDLS and CDR2 YYNGEE. The CDR3 is 12 amino acids. CDR3 protein: CASTGDSSEAFF. Written as DNA, the CDR3 is TGTGCCAGCACCGGGGACAGCAGTGAAGCTTTCTTT.

The J gene is TRBJ2-3, the V gene TRBV4-2; D may correspond to TRBD1 or TRBD2 (6 bases each). CDR3 length: 14 amino acids. The V end lost 0 bases, the J end lost 3 bases, and 7 bases lay between the germline ends. Germline V CDR1 and CDR2: LGHNA, YNFKEQ. CDR3 in amino acids: CASSQEGGTDTQYF. In DNA form, the CDR3 reads TGTGCCAGCAGCCAAGAAGGGGGGACAGATACGCAGTATTTT.

This chain joins TRBV7-2 and TRBJ1-1, with TRBD1 identical over 7 bases. The V segment lost 7 bases and the J segment 5 bases; nucleotides outside the gene matches: 7. Germline V gene sequence: CDR1 SGHTA, CDR2 FQGNSA. This CDR3 spans 13 amino acids. The CDR3: CASTLGTETEAFF. In nucleotides, the CDR3 is TGTGCCAGCACTCTAGGGACAGAAACTGAAGCTTTCTTT.

The V call is TRBV20-1, the J call TRBJ2-3, with 8 positions matching TRBD2. J gave up 3 bases and V 0 bases, and 14 bases lay outside the gene matches. The CDR3 totals 18 residues. Germline CDR1 reads DFQATT; CDR2 reads SNEGSKA (reference sequence). CDR3 DNA: TGCAGTGCTAGAGATTTTGGCGGGGGCCCGGGGGGGACAGATACGCAGTATTTT. It yields the protein CSARDFGGGPGGTDTQYF.

The rearrangement links TRBV7-8 to TRBJ1-5; 7 nucleotides match TRBD1. Trimming at V came to 4 bases and at J to 3 bases, leaving 9 bases not matched to a gene. Germline V gene data show CDR1 as SGHVS and CDR2 as FQNEAQ. This CDR3 spans 16 amino acids. The chain's CDR3 is CASSSPGGIDNQPQHF. DNA of the CDR3: TGTGCCAGCAGCTCACCAGGGGGGATTGACAATCAGCCCCAGCATTTT. Based on the CDR3 plus reference TRBV7-8 and TRBJ1-5, the full variable domain is GAGVSQSPRYKVAKRGQDVALRCDPISGHVSLFWYQQALGQGPEFLTYFQNEAQLDKSGLPSDRFFAERPEGSVSTLKIQRTQQEDSAVYLCASSSPGGIDNQPQHFGDGTRLSIL.

Sample share makes this clonotype medium-sized. The chain joins TRBV20-1 to TRBJ2-5; the D gene is possibly TRBD2 (5 bases). With 6 bases removed from V and 5 bases from J, the gap between germline ends came to 13 bases. This CDR3 has 12 amino acids. Germline V gene lookup returns CDR1 DFQATT and CDR2 SNEGSKA (reference sequence). DNA of the CDR3: TGCAGTGCCGGAGGAGTTGTGGAGACCCAGTACTTC. This gives the protein CSAGGVVETQYF.

The chain employs TRBV20-1 and TRBJ2-1, with no clear D. The V gene lost 7 bases and the J gene lost 8 bases, with 9 bases spanning the gap. Germline V gene sequence: CDR1 DFQATT, CDR2 SNEGSKA (reference sequence). The CDR3 loop spans 10 amino acids. In nucleotides, the CDR3 is TGCAGTGGGGTAGTCGATGAGCAGTTCTTC. As protein: CSGVVDEQFF.

There are a few counts of this clonotype. The chain carries TRBV20-1 and TRBJ2-7; TRBD2 agrees at 10 bases. Germline trimming cut 2 bases from V and 2 bases from J; bases unmatched to any gene: 9. Germline CDR1 DFQATT, CDR2 SNEGSKA (reference sequence). The CDR3 loop spans 16 amino acids. The CDR3, as DNA: TGCAGTGCTAGATTCACCAGCGGGAGGGCCCCCTACGAGCAGTACTTC. Translating gives CSARFTSGRAPYEQYF.

In its sample, this clonotype was seen many times. The genes are TRBV20-1 and TRBJ1-1, with D unclear. CDR1 is DFQATT, CDR2 SNEGSKA, per germline (reference sequence). V gave up 3 bases and J gave up 10 bases, with 12 bases separating them. The CDR3 length is 11 residues. The CDR3 here is CSARPVPVAFF. CDR3 nucleotide sequence: TGCAGTGCTAGGCCCGTTCCAGTAGCTTTCTTT.

Details on this clonotype: Given a much more abundant clone one base away, this may be a read error. The CDR3 is CASRPGRGSNNEQSF. The CDR3 nucleotides read TGCGCCAGCAGACCAGGGCGAGGGAGCAACAATGAGCAGTCCTTC. This sequence joins TRBV4-1 and TRBJ2-1; tentatively, D is TRBD1 or TRBD2 (5 bases each). The CDR3 runs 15 residues. The germline gives CDR1 MGHRA, CDR2 YSYEKL.

This clonotype was seen a handful of times. V and J are TRBV20-1 and TRBJ2-7; D is possibly TRBD2 (5 bases). Deletions cut 4 bases from V and 1 base from J, with 8 bases between. The germline gives CDR1 DFQATT, CDR2 SNEGSKA (reference sequence). CDR3 length equals 12 residues. The CDR3 nucleotides are TGCAGTGCTACGGGGTCGTCCTACGAGCAGTACTTC. Protein: CSATGSSYEQYF.